This T cell receptor beta chain was documented in a study of blood T cell repertoires in COVID-19. Clones were read by immunoSEQ multiplex PCR, and TCRdb kept only the in-frame ones, dropping some. The table records around 230,000 clones, about nine tenths of them present only once. The germline gives CDR1 MDHEN, CDR2 SYDVKM. The CDR3 is 17 amino acids. The V end was cut by 5 bases, the J end by 8 bases, with 25 bases between. Sequenced sample: peripheral blood. The clonotype comes from a middle-aged man with acute or convalescent COVID-19. V gene TRBV28 combines with J gene TRBJ2-1; tentatively, D is TRBD2 (5 bases). This CDR3 reads CASSTLDLAMPLDEQFF. The CDR3 nucleotides read TGTGCCAGCAGTACTCTCGACCTAGCTATGCCCCTGGATGAGCAGTTCTTC.